This T cell receptor beta chain stems from a study of patients and donors after allogeneic stem cell transplantation. V dropped 7 bases and J dropped 1 base, with 16 bases sitting between them. CDR3 length: 15 amino acids. Each CDR3 protein gets one entry after TCRdb re-called the RT-PCR reads with MiXCR. Of about 150,000 distinct CDR3 sequences listed, approximately 40% are singletons. This clonotype was recorded at least ten times. Sequenced input: blood, either unsorted or a sorted T cell fraction (not recorded which). This TCR was sampled from a human donor who was either an allogeneic HSCT recipient or a stem cell or donor lymphocyte infusion donor (not recorded which). It is not recorded whose cells these are; they may come from a transplant donor. The genes are TRBV12-3 or TRBV12-4 and TRBJ1-1; D is possibly TRBD1 (5 bases). The CDR3 is CASTWVWGTNTEAFF. In DNA, the CDR3 is TGTGCCAGCACCTGGGTTTGGGGCACGAACACTGAAGCTTTCTTT.